This T cell receptor (beta chain) was observed in a study of cytomegalovirus exposure and HLA in healthy donors (dated by TCRdb to 2016 to 2017). Regarding the research as a whole: An earlier analysis of fewer than 750 of the donors reported roughly 300 Gb of sequence data and some 110 million unique TCR beta sequences obtained from some 200 million T cells. Around 300 gigabases of sequencing data and roughly 90 million unique TCR sequences were included in an early release covering about 700 HLA-typed donors. Of the 300 to 450 genotyped donors, over 65% fell in the genetic ancestry cluster associated with self-reported Caucasian donors. The study aimed to test whether signatures of past pathogen exposure could be identified by cataloging public T cell receptors. The study used immunosequencing to profile the T cell repertoires of more than 650 subjects and linked those repertoires to cytomegalovirus serostatus. Along with the roughly 710-subject first cohort, a separate validation cohort of around 110 different subjects was used. High-throughput TCR immunosequencing, statistical association of individual TCRs with disease status, and machine learning were combined to predict cytomegalovirus infection status. To study patterns of TCR occurrence, a later analysis re-analyzed previously published TCR beta repertoires from 650 to 750 donors and added high-resolution HLA genotyping. The later analysis used no new phenotypic data to find candidate immune exposures, relying instead on TCR beta sequences and their occurrence across donors. To decide whether each TCR beta V gene segment behaved as functional or pseudogenic, an earlier analysis of fewer than 750 of the donors relied on high-throughput TCR beta sequencing. Donor age, sex, ethnicity and CMV serostatus were compiled together with the repertoire data. Genome-wide SNP genotypes for about 60% of the roughly 670 donors were used in a later genetic analysis, which treated that subset as a discovery cohort. All discovery cohort repertoires had been generated on a single sequencing platform. HLA typing covered class I and class II loci at four-digit resolution. The number of typed donors differed by locus: roughly 629-640 for A, B, C, DRB1 and DQB1; some 500 for DQA1; approximately 600 for DPA1; and around 470 for DPB1. Because of strong linkage in the cohort, roughly 5 DR-DQ haplotypes were treated as single units for association and clustering. Among 398 genotyped donors of the cohort, an average of around 240,000 unique TCR beta nucleotide sequences were sequenced per donor, roughly 18% of them non-productive. Overall results and qualifications from the work: A few of the identified cytomegalovirus-associated TCR beta chains were confirmed in vitro to be specific for cytomegalovirus antigens. In a later analysis, the rate of TCR association differed among HLA loci, with DRB1 alleles having the most associated TCRs and HLA-C alleles having the fewest. A later analysis found that most CMV-associated TCR beta chains appeared HLA-restricted, with HLA associations seemingly driven largely by CMV exposure. An association between a missense DCLRE1C variant and V-gene and J-gene trimming of TCR beta chains was found in a later genetic analysis and replicated in an independent cohort. In a later analysis, HLA-associated TCR beta chains showed more clonal expansion and lower generation probabilities than non-associated chains that were equally common. In an earlier analysis of around 600 of the donors, most TCR beta V segments were observed in productive rearrangements about 90% or about 30% of the time, broadly matching IMGT annotations. Linkage disequilibrium might explain the correlated functional status among segregating V segments, but an unknown experimental factor could not be ruled out. Most TCR sequences were observed very rarely across donors, whereas some public TCRs were present in many individuals. According to the authors, the approach could potentially be generalized to other disease states and immunological phenotypes. According to a later analysis, parvovirus B19, influenza, CMV and Epstein-Barr virus appeared linked to several top co-occurrence clusters. A later genetic analysis reported fewer N-insertions in productive TCRs among donors in an Asian-associated ancestry cluster than the approximately 700-donor mean. Because the 87-base-pair reads could not distinguish some IMGT-functional V segments, including TRBV6-2 and TRBV6-3, those segments were excluded. Only TCR beta chains were sequenced in this cohort, and the absence of alpha or paired-chain data limited detectable features. A total of about 180 TCR beta chains were listed by the study as associated with cytomegalovirus. Cytomegalovirus status was reported to be diagnosed by the classifier with high specificity and sensitivity in both the original and validation cohorts. Roughly uniform sequencing depth across donors was assumed in presence/absence analyses, although this assumption may not hold. A further reported finding was that TCR beta sequences accurately predicted the HLA-A and HLA-B alleles for most subjects in the first cohort. A cluster of highly shared sequence variants was judged likely to represent a technical artifact of the sequencing pipeline. Because HLA typing was missing for some donors at each locus, association tests included only the typed subset. Because counts were too low, roughly 17 rarely observed V segments, including chromosome 9 orphons, were left out of the earlier analysis of 587 of the donors. A later analysis associated 16,951 TCR beta sequences with specific HLA alleles at a false discovery rate of 0.05. For the cohort, immune exposure information was limited to CMV serostatus. When HLA alleles, especially DR and DQ, strongly co-occurred, TCR associations were difficult to assign to individual alleles.

Libraries were prepared through the immunoSEQ multiplex PCR assay. The multiplex PCR relied on a mix of 60 forward primers for TCR Vbeta segments and 13 reverse primers for TCR Jbeta segments. The CDR3 region of rearranged TCR beta genes was amplified from genomic DNA by a multiplex PCR assay. The amplified TCR beta libraries were sequenced on the Illumina HiSeq System as 87-base-pair reads. For the original study's pipeline: A later analysis counted about 80 million unique TCR beta chains across the approximately 700 repertoires, and some 11 million of these chains were shared by at least two donors. Raw reads were error-corrected and collapsed into unique sequences with a nearest-neighbor algorithm that merged closely related sequences to remove PCR and sequencing errors. V, D and J gene segments were assigned by aligning CDR3 sequences to IMGT reference sequences. For a sequence to be retained, a match of at least six nucleotides to both a V gene segment and a J gene segment was required. Rearrangements were called productive when the CDR3 lacked stop codons and stayed in frame with V and J; all others were non-productive. Following IMGT convention, CDR3 was defined as the stretch from the second conserved V-encoded cysteine up to the conserved J-encoded phenylalanine. Sequences without an unambiguous match to a single V gene segment were excluded from the earlier analysis of 450 to 650 of the donors. In an earlier analysis of some 590 of the donors, a V segment was called functional when productive rearrangements were above 56.7%, and segregating when the standard deviation between donors exceeded 5%. A statistical classification framework was built for diagnosing cytomegalovirus status from the catalog of TCR beta chain sequences. In a later analysis, TCR nucleotide sequences were compared against IMGT/GENE-DB human TR gene sequences so that V and J genes could be assigned. A later analysis assigned CDR3 sequences and most-parsimonious VDJ recombination scenarios with the TCRdist pipeline. A later analysis defined each TCR beta chain by its CDR3 amino acid sequence plus V-gene family, and excluded reads lacking a unique V-gene family. In a later analysis, around 650 highly shared, low-generation-probability nucleotide sequences were removed to address suspected cross-contamination and a sequencing artifact. In a later analysis, a clonal expansion index for each public chain was calculated from normalized within-repertoire ranks of inferred template counts. A later analysis computed generation probabilities with a VDJ recombination model fitted to out-of-frame rearrangements, and checked the results against IGoR. A later analysis scored TCR-TCR, TCR-HLA and TCR-CMV co-occurrence with hypergeometric tests, applying a repertoire-size bias correction to TCR pairs. In a later analysis, false discovery rates were estimated by permuting HLA or CMV assignments 20 times. A later analysis grouped co-occurring TCRs with DBSCAN, adding TCRdist sequence similarity when clustering within HLA-allele-positive subsets. For co-occurrence clustering, repertoires with fewer than 30,000 or more than 120,000 public chains were excluded, along with roughly 5 repertoires with anomalous nucleotide sharing. Entries here come from immuneACCESS through TCRdb and include only in-frame sequences with V and J called. Some clones fail to appear in such tables; in the studies checked, an unresolved V gene covers under half of the shortfall, and the cause of the remainder is unknown. Clone size and the V and J calls come from that table; the DNA yielded D and trimming. For this sample the table gives about 140,000 clones, of which over 70% were detected only once. The ten largest account for more than 0.95% of the sample.

Via the germline V gene, CDR1 is ENHRY and CDR2 SYGVKD. Including the terminal cysteine and phenylalanine, the CDR3 comprises 16 residues. Solely the CDR3 DNA is kept, with 48 bases framed from the first base. Remarks on this clone: No cognate antigen has been identified for it. A junction end diverges from the germline sequence, so it may reflect a read error. Other nucleotide sequences in the sample specify the same CDR3.

The cohort consisted of some 670 healthy bone marrow donors. All cohort members were sampled while nominally healthy, although unrecorded immune exposures were likely present. The donor was CMV seronegative and belonged to the group of 352 seronegative cohort members. A peripheral blood sample was provided by each donor, and peripheral blood mononuclear cells were used for TCR beta sequencing. Genomic DNA extraction from the blood cell samples was performed with the Qiagen DNeasy Blood Extraction Kit. The sample consisted of PBMCs. The rearranged segments are TRBV10-3 and TRBJ2-4, with 10 junctional bases fitting TRBD1. This receptor was identified in a man in his late teens or twenties in good health and CMV-seronegative. CDR3 protein: CAISDGTGELLGIQYF. The DNA sequence follows: TGTGCTATCAGTGATGGGACAGGGGAATTATTAGGCATTCAGTACTTC.